This T cell receptor (beta chain) stems from a study of a mutant IDH1 vaccine in newly diagnosed glioma. On the study more broadly: Patients got radiotherapy, temozolomide, or both beforehand, and most got both. Week 35 brought visit V12, which was followed by visit V13 at week 47.

The table came from immunoSEQ multiplex PCR; TCRdb's copy has only in-frame clones and leaves some out. The table shows fewer than 55,000 clones, with around 60% occurring only once. CDR1 and CDR2 from the germline V gene are MNHEY and SVGAGI. V lost 6 bases, J lost 6 bases, and 20 bases lay in between. The CDR3 is made up of 15 amino acids. Described time point: week 47, end of study. Topical imiquimod accompanied each vaccine dose, which consisted of 300 ug of mutant IDH1 20-mer peptide. New WHO grade 3 or 4 astrocytomas that were IDH1-mutant and ATRX-lost occurred in the donors. This clone was seen a few times. Its antigen is still unknown.

The chain has TRBV6-5 and TRBJ1-1; TRBD1 is a possible D gene (5 bases). The clonotype was recovered from a middle-aged man with glioma. Some clones in this sample may be carry-over from other donors' samples. The sequencing used peripheral blood mononuclear cells (PBMCs), collected from a glioma patient whose treatment included an IDH1 peptide vaccine. The CDR3 here is CASRPQGRVGAEAFF. CDR3 DNA sequence: TGTGCCAGCAGACCCCAGGGCAGGGTAGGCGCTGAAGCTTTCTTT.